This T cell receptor beta chain came from a study of graft-versus-host responses after intestinal transplantation. Germline trimming cut 3 bases from V and 3 bases from J; bases unmatched to any gene: 3. This CDR3 comprises 14 residues. CDR1 and CDR2 (germline): LNHDA, SQIVND (reference sequence). TCRdb's table, derived via immunoSEQ multiplex PCR, lists solely in-frame clones and lacks some. The table lists around 45,000 clones, over 85% of them singletons, with 1.6% in the top ten. The chain has TRBV19 and TRBJ2-7, with 9 nucleotides matching TRBD2. This clonotype was obtained from a human patient who received an intestinal transplant, so some T cells may come from the graft donor. Sample: PBMCs, taken approximately 340 days after intestinal transplant. CDR3 region: CASSMTSGYYEQYF. The DNA for the CDR3 is TGTGCCAGTAGTATGACTAGCGGTTACTACGAGCAGTACTTC.